What follows are 11 T cell receptor beta chains derived from one specimen sequenced in a study of blood T cell repertoires in COVID-19. Clones were read by immunoSEQ multiplex PCR, and TCRdb kept only the in-frame ones, dropping some. The sample contains some 150,000 clones, 70% to 90% of which appear only once. Sequencing was done on a sample of peripheral blood. The source is a woman older than 75 in a cohort sampled during active or convalescent COVID-19.

V is TRBV6-2 or TRBV6-3 and J is TRBJ2-3, with TRBD1 as a possible D gene (7 bases). Trimming removed 2 bases at V and 2 bases at J, with 17 bases between. The CDR3 contains 17 residues. Germline V gene data show CDR1 as MNHEY and CDR2 as SVGEGT. The CDR3: CASSYTAQGTFTDTQYF. CDR3 nucleotide sequence: TGTGCCAGCAGTTACACAGCACAGGGGACTTTCACAGATACGCAGTATTTT.

The rearrangement joins TRBV5-4 to TRBJ2-6; TRBD1 might be the D (6 bases). Per the germline V gene, CDR1 is SGHNT and CDR2 is YYREEE (reference sequence). V was shortened by 0 bases and J by 4 bases, with 8 bases between the two germline ends. The CDR3 runs to 15 residues. The CDR3 loop reads CASSLDRDGANVLTF. The CDR3 DNA sequence: TGTGCCAGCAGCTTGGACAGGGACGGGGCCAACGTCCTGACTTTC.

This chain uses TRBV3-1 (or the pseudogene TRBV3-2) with TRBJ2-7; 7 bases fit TRBD1. V gave up 4 bases and J gave up 6 bases; unmatched junction bases: 6. The V gene's germline CDR1 is LGHDT and CDR2 YNNKEL (reference sequence). The CDR3 contains 13 residues. The CDR3 is CASSPGDRAEQYF. In DNA, the CDR3 is TGTGCCAGCAGCCCGGGCGACAGGGCCGAGCAGTACTTC.

The CDR3 bases are TGTGCCAGCAGTGGACTAGCGGGAGAGACCCAGTACTTC. Translation gives CASSGLAGETQYF. This chain connects TRBV2 to TRBJ2-5; 10 bases map to TRBD2. Losses at the gene ends were 4 bases for V and 4 bases for J; bases not matched to a gene: 0. This CDR3 comprises 13 residues. CDR1 and CDR2 from the germline V gene are SNHLY and FYNNEI.

The J gene is TRBJ1-5, the V gene TRBV15; perhaps TRBD1 as D (5 bases). Germline assignment: CDR1 LNHNV and CDR2 YYDKDF (reference sequence). Between the trimmed V and J ends, which lost 0 bases and 6 bases, there was a span of 21 bases. This CDR3 comprises 18 residues. This CDR3 is CATSRDPGGIMEGQPQHF. In nucleotides, the CDR3 is TGTGCCACCAGCAGAGATCCCGGGGGAATCATGGAAGGTCAGCCCCAGCATTTT.

The CDR3 DNA reads as TGTGCCAGCAGCCAAAACCTTGTCGGGACAGGGCGACCTCACCTCAATGGCTACACCTTC. Residues: CASSQNLVGTGRPHLNGYTF. The chain has TRBV3-1 (or the pseudogene TRBV3-2) and TRBJ1-2; TRBD1 aligns across 9 bases. CDR1 and CDR2 (germline): LGHDT, YNNKEL (reference sequence). The V gene end was trimmed by 2 bases and the J gene end by 6 bases; junction bases not matched to a gene: 22. The CDR3 spans 20 residues.

V usage is TRBV13 and J usage is TRBJ2-1; D may be TRBD2 (6 bases). CDR1 is PRHDT and CDR2 is FYEKMQ in the germline V gene (reference sequence). This CDR3 is 14 amino acids long. V shed 1 base and J shed 2 bases, with 6 bases lying between them. CDR3 in DNA: TGTGCCAGCAGCTTAGCGGGGGCCTACAATGAGCAGTTCTTC. Translated: CASSLAGAYNEQFF.

V gene TRBV19 combines with J gene TRBJ1-2; D call uncertain. V lost 4 bases and J 5 bases, leaving 14 bases between the germline ends. This CDR3 comprises 14 residues. CDR1 and CDR2 from the germline V gene are LNHDA and SQIVND (reference sequence). CDR3 amino acids: CASSTWTGKYGYTF. For the CDR3, the DNA is TGTGCCAGTAGTACCTGGACGGGAAAATATGGCTACACCTTC. The whole variable domain, filled in from reference TRBV19 and TRBJ1-2, reads DGGITQSPKYLFRKEGQNVTLSCEQNLNHDAMYWYRQDPGQGLRLIYYSQIVNDFQKGDIAEGYSVSREKKESFPLTVTSAQKNPTAFYLCASSTWTGKYGYTFGSGTRLTVV.

This clone has a handful of counts. V and J are TRBV5-1 and TRBJ2-7; maybe TRBD1 (6 bases). Germline CDR1 reads SGHRS; CDR2 reads YFSETQ. The CDR3 totals 14 residues. The V end was cut by 5 bases, the J end by 5 bases, with 17 bases between. CDR3 nucleotide sequence: TGCGCCAGCAGGAGCTCACAGGGAACTCACGAGCAGTACTTC. Translating gives CASRSSQGTHEQYF.

The chain links TRBV12-5 to TRBJ2-3; no reliable D call. The ends were cut back, 9 bases at V and 4 bases at J, with 14 bases in the middle. CDR1 and CDR2 (germline): LGHNT, FRNRAP. CDR3 size: 13 residues. Here the CDR3 DNA reads TGTGCTAGAAGATCAATTGGAGCAGATACGCAGTATTTT. Translating it yields CARRSIGADTQYF.

The chain employs TRBV10-2 and TRBJ1-4; 7 bases line up with TRBD1. V lost 2 bases, J lost 7 bases, and 7 bases stayed unmatched. Germline loops: CDR1 WSHSY, CDR2 SAAADI. The CDR3 consists of 15 residues. CDR3 bases: TGCGCCAGCAGTGAGCAAGGGGGCAAGGGTGAAAAACTGTTTTTT. It yields the protein CASSEQGGKGEKLFF.